Listed below are T cell receptor beta chains from one sample, sequenced in a study of cytomegalovirus exposure and HLA in healthy donors. Sequencing was performed with immunoSEQ multiplex PCR; in TCRdb, only in-frame clones are kept and a portion is missing. The profile shows 90,000 to 150,000 clones, under 85% of them singletons. Sequenced sample: PBMCs. The receptor source for this set is a man aged 40-55 years in good health and CMV-seropositive. CDR3s include the opening cysteine and the closing phenylalanine or tryptophan. D genes are given only for firm matches. Not all rows give a size; the values are once, few, many and, for expanded clones, a class.

d_call clone_size j_call v_call cdr3_nt cdr3_aa
NA NA TRBJ1-6 TRBV28 TGTGCCAGCAGGACAGGTCTATTATATAATTCACCCCTCCACTTT CASRTGLLYNSPLHF
TRBD1 once TRBJ2-5 TRBV5-4 TGTGCCAGCAGCCCTAAGGACCCAGGGGGGACCCAGTACTTC CASSPKDPGGTQYF
TRBD1 few TRBJ2-2 TRBV7-3 TGTGCCAGCAGCCCGAGAACAGGGGATAACACCGGGGAGCTGTTTTTT CASSPRTGDNTGELFF
TRBD1 few TRBJ1-1 TRBV28 TGTGCCAGCATGATCGTACAGGGGGCCACTGAAGCTTTCTTT CASMIVQGATEAFF
TRBD1 few TRBJ1-1 TRBV7-3 TGTGCCAGCAGCTTACGGCGCGGGGGACAGGGGGTGACTGAAGCTTTCTTT CASSLRRGGQGVTEAFF
TRBD1 NA TRBJ1-6 TRBV7-8 TGTGCCAGCAGCCGGTCTACAGGGGTTAATTCACCCCTCCACTTT CASSRSTGVNSPLHF
TRBD2 NA TRBJ2-7 TRBV5-6 TGTGCCAGCAGCTCCGGACTAGCGGGTCCCTACGAGCAGTACTTC CASSSGLAGPYEQYF
NA NA TRBJ1-3 TRBV7-3 TGTGCCAGCAGCTTAGGCAGGGATAGAGGAAACACCATATATTTT CASSLGRDRGNTIYF
NA NA TRBJ1-1 TRBV6-5 TGTGCCAGCAGTAAGACAGGGAACACTGAAGCTTTCTTT CASSKTGNTEAFF
TRBD1 NA TRBJ1-1 TRBV7-2 TGTGCCAGCAGCCCGGACAGGCGGAACACTGAAGCTTTCTTT CASSPDRRNTEAFF
TRBD2 NA TRBJ2-1 TRBV7-8 TGTGCCAGCAGCTTAGGTAGCGGGGGGGGTGAGCAGTTCTTC CASSLGSGGGEQFF
NA NA TRBJ1-5 TRBV7-2 TGTGCCAGCAGCTTATCCCCCCAGGGCACCAATCAGCCCCAGCATTTT CASSLSPQGTNQPQHF
TRBD1 NA TRBJ1-4 TRBV5-5 TGTGCCAGCAGCTTGACAGCGGGACAGGGAAATGAAAAACTGTTTTTT CASSLTAGQGNEKLFF
NA NA TRBJ2-1 TRBV5-1 TGCGCCAGCAGCCCCCCCTTGCTGACAGAAAACAATGAGCAGTTCTTC CASSPPLLTENNEQFF
NA once TRBJ2-7 TRBV7-2 TGTGCCAGCAGCGTGAGGGGGTCGCTCTCCTACGAGCAGTACTTC CASSVRGSLSYEQYF
TRBD1 NA TRBJ2-3 TRBV5-1 TGCGCCAGCAGCTTGGGGCAACGACAGGGGAGGTTCGCAGATACGCAGTATTTT CASSLGQRQGRFADTQYF
NA few TRBJ1-5 TRBV9 TGTGCCAGCAGCGGTGGGGCAAATCAGCCCCAGCATTTT CASSGGANQPQHF
NA NA TRBJ1-1 TRBV15 TGTGCCACCAGCAGAGATTTAGGCAGCGGGGTGGAAGCTTTCTTT CATSRDLGSGVEAFF
TRBD1 NA TRBJ2-7 TRBV7-9 TGTGCCAGCAGCTGGGACAGTTACGAGCAGTACTTC CASSWDSYEQYF
TRBD1 NA TRBJ1-2 TRBV11-2 TGTGCCAGCAGCTTCGGGCCTCCAGGGGGCGGGGGCTATGGCTACACCTTC CASSFGPPGGGGYGYTF
NA NA TRBJ2-7 TRBV7-9 TGTGCCAGCAGCTTAAGAGGGCAGGAGGTTGGCGAGCAGTACTTC CASSLRGQEVGEQYF
NA NA TRBJ1-1 TRBV6-6 TGTGCCAGCAGTTACCCTACAGGGTCCCCTGAAGCTTTCTTT CASSYPTGSPEAFF
NA NA TRBJ2-3 TRBV19 TGTGCCAGTAGTCCCCGTCCGGGGGGCGAGACAGATACGCAGTATTTT CASSPRPGGETDTQYF
NA NA TRBJ2-5 TRBV5-1 TGCGCCAGCAGCTCTATCTCGGTGTACCAAGAGACCCAGTACTTC CASSSISVYQETQYF
NA NA TRBJ2-2 TRBV14 TGTGCCAGCAGCCCGTTCCACACCGGGGAGCTGTTTTTT CASSPFHTGELFF
TRBD2 NA TRBJ2-3 TRBV5-6 TGTGCCAGCAGCACGCCGGCGGGGGGGCAAGATACGCAGTATTTT CASSTPAGGQDTQYF
TRBD2 few TRBJ2-3 TRBV13 TGTGCCAGCAGCCCTACCCCGGGACTAGCGGTTAGCACAGATACGCAGTATTTT CASSPTPGLAVSTDTQYF
NA NA TRBJ2-7 TRBV7-3 TGTGCCAGCAGCTTCGGGGTCGGATACGAGCAGTACTTC CASSFGVGYEQYF
TRBD1 once TRBJ2-7 TRBV6-6 TGTGCCAGCAGTTTCGACAGGGTCCACGAGCAGTACTTC CASSFDRVHEQYF
NA NA TRBJ1-6 TRBV5-1 TGCGCCAGCAGCTTGGGGCTTGGCCAGAATTCACCCCCCCACTTT CASSLGLGQNSPPHF